A selection of T cell receptor beta chains follows, all from one sample in a study of cytomegalovirus exposure and HLA in healthy donors. The data were produced by immunoSEQ multiplex PCR, yet TCRdb's version contains in-frame clones alone and is incomplete. The sample holds 90,000 to 120,000 clones, 76% seen once. Sample: PBMCs. These TCRs come from a man aged 18 to 30 in good health and CMV-seronegative. Both conserved end residues are part of each CDR3. A D gene is named only where the DNA matches it firmly. Size tells how often a clone was seen (once, few, many) or the class of an expanded clone, and some rows leave it out.

abundance	j_gene	d_gene	len	v_gene	CDR3aa	CDR3nt
-	TRBJ2-5	-	15	TRBV5-8	CASSAGSSGQETQYF	TGTGCCAGCAGCGCCGGAAGCTCGGGGCAAGAGACCCAGTACTTC
-	TRBJ1-1	-	12	TRBV6-5	CASSSSAGEAFF	TGTGCCAGCTCCTCCAGCGCAGGGGAAGCTTTCTTT
once	TRBJ1-6	TRBD1	16	TRBV27	CASSSPDREEGSPLHF	TGTGCCAGCAGCTCACCAGACAGGGAGGAGGGTTCACCCCTCCACTTT
-	TRBJ2-3	TRBD1	16	TRBV6-5	CASSFQQGAWTDTQYF	TGTGCCAGCAGTTTTCAACAGGGGGCTTGGACAGATACGCAGTATTTT
-	TRBJ2-1	-	15	TRBV6-1	CASRTQQDSYNEQFF	TGTGCCAGCAGAACCCAACAGGACAGTTACAATGAGCAGTTCTTC
-	TRBJ2-2	-	15	TRBV25-1	CASSESQGLIGELFF	TGTGCCAGCAGTGAGTCGCAGGGGTTAATCGGGGAGCTGTTTTTT
-	TRBJ2-1	-	16	TRBV7-6	CASSSRSQTGYNEQFF	TGTGCCAGCAGCTCTCGGTCCCAGACAGGCTACAATGAGCAGTTCTTC
-	TRBJ1-2	-	15	TRBV14	CASSEGHNKMHGYTF	TGTGCCAGCAGCGAAGGACATAACAAGATGCATGGCTACACCTTC
-	TRBJ2-3	-	15	TRBV6-4	CASSVQGGSTDTQYF	TGTGCCAGCAGTGTTCAGGGTGGATCAACAGATACGCAGTATTTT
few	TRBJ1-4	TRBD1	13	TRBV18	CASSPGTDEKLFF	TGTGCCAGCTCACCAGGGACAGATGAAAAACTGTTTTTT
-	TRBJ2-7	-	14	TRBV2	CASSAQGSAYEQYF	TGTGCCAGCAGCGCGCAGGGGTCGGCCTACGAGCAGTACTTC
-	TRBJ1-2	-	15	TRBV7-2	CASSLVKGANYGYTF	TGTGCCAGCAGCTTAGTGAAGGGGGCTAACTATGGCTACACCTTC
-	TRBJ1-2	-	15	TRBV18	CASSPPVGGTYGYTF	TGTGCCAGCTCACCACCGGTAGGAGGGACCTATGGCTACACCTTC
once	TRBJ1-5	TRBD1	15	TRBV19	CASKQGAYSNQPQHF	TGTGCCAGTAAGCAGGGGGCCTATAGCAATCAGCCCCAGCATTTT
-	TRBJ2-7	-	14	TRBV25-1	CASSGRGRDHEQYF	TGTGCCAGCAGTGGGAGGGGCAGGGACCACGAGCAGTACTTC
-	TRBJ1-2	-	14	TRBV7-2	CASSFSTANYGYTF	TGTGCCAGCAGCTTTAGTACAGCTAACTATGGCTACACCTTC
-	TRBJ1-1	-	13	TRBV5-1	CASSLGGNTEAFF	TGCGCCAGCAGCTTGGGAGGGAACACTGAAGCTTTCTTT
-	TRBJ2-5	TRBD2	16	TRBV6-5	CASSYGLAGTRETQYF	TGTGCCAGCAGTTACGGGCTAGCGGGGACTCGGGAGACCCAGTACTTC
-	TRBJ2-3	-	18	TRBV7-9	CASSFPVGRGESTDTQYF	TGTGCCAGCAGCTTCCCCGTCGGCAGGGGGGAGAGCACAGATACGCAGTATTTT
-	TRBJ2-7	-	12	TRBV11-3	CASSSDSYEQYF	TGTGCCAGCAGCTCCGACAGCTACGAGCAGTACTTC
-	TRBJ2-5	TRBD1	17	TRBV7-9	CASRPAQGQPNQETQYF	TGTGCCAGCAGGCCCGCTCAGGGACAGCCGAACCAAGAGACCCAGTACTTC
-	TRBJ1-2	-	16	TRBV9	CASSVGRSHRVYGYTF	TGTGCCAGCAGCGTAGGAAGGTCCCACAGGGTTTATGGCTACACCTTC
-	TRBJ2-2	TRBD2	15	TRBV6-6	CASSFSGGVTGELFF	TGTGCCAGCAGTTTTAGCGGGGGGGTCACCGGGGAGCTGTTTTTT
-	TRBJ2-3	TRBD2	17	TRBV9	CASSPHRGGRGTDTQYF	TGTGCCAGCAGCCCCCACCGGGGGGGGCGGGGCACAGATACGCAGTATTTT
once	TRBJ1-1	TRBD1	14	TRBV6-1	CASGTGTGGFEAFF	TGTGCCAGCGGCACCGGGACAGGGGGCTTTGAAGCTTTCTTT
few	TRBJ2-2	TRBD1	15	TRBV4-3	CASRRDRGSSGELFF	TGCGCCAGCCGCCGGGACAGGGGATCCTCCGGGGAGCTGTTTTTT
-	TRBJ2-7	TRBD1	15	TRBV10-3	CAISDRADREAEQYF	TGTGCCATCAGTGACAGGGCGGACAGGGAGGCCGAGCAGTACTTC
-	TRBJ2-3	TRBD1	16	TRBV4-1	CASSQVRTGSTDTQYF	TGCGCCAGCAGCCAAGTTAGGACAGGAAGCACAGATACGCAGTATTTT
-	TRBJ2-7	-	13	TRBV27	CASSLGGTYEQYF	TGTGCCAGCTCCCTGGGAGGTACCTACGAGCAGTACTTC
-	TRBJ1-5	TRBD1	16	TRBV6-6	CASSSSDRGSNQPQHF	TGTGCCAGCAGTTCCTCGGACAGGGGTAGCAATCAGCCCCAGCATTTT
-	TRBJ2-3	-	13	TRBV10-1	CASPRVAHTLQYF	TGCGCCAGCCCGAGGGTGGCCCACACGCTCCAGTATTTT
few	TRBJ2-2	TRBD1	15	TRBV5-1	CASSLEQGAIGELFF	TGCGCCAGCAGCTTGGAACAGGGGGCGATCGGGGAGCTGTTTTTT
-	TRBJ1-1	TRBD1	16	TRBV5-1	CASGAPTTGGSAEAFF	TGCGCCAGCGGGGCGCCGACGACAGGGGGATCTGCTGAAGCTTTCTTT
-	TRBJ2-7	TRBD1	16	TRBV7-9	CASSPKGQGSSYEQYF	TGTGCCAGCAGCCCGAAGGGACAGGGGAGCTCCTACGAGCAGTACTTC
-	TRBJ2-2	TRBD2	14	TRBV27	CASSLPPGGGELFF	TGTGCCAGCAGTTTACCCCCGGGAGGCGGGGAGCTGTTTTTT
few	TRBJ1-1	TRBD1	14	TRBV7-2	CASTRQGLFFEAFF	TGTGCCAGCACCCGACAGGGGCTCTTTTTTGAAGCTTTCTTT
-	TRBJ2-5	TRBD2	15	TRBV5-1	CASSSGLAGSETQYF	TGCGCCAGCAGCTCAGGACTAGCGGGGTCAGAGACCCAGTACTTC
-	TRBJ2-7	-	13	TRBV7-3	CASSPKGGREQYF	TGTGCCAGCAGCCCAAAAGGCGGGCGGGAGCAGTACTTC
once	TRBJ1-2	-	14	TRBV13	CASSLGPVPYGYTF	TGTGCCAGCAGCTTAGGCCCCGTCCCCTATGGCTACACCTTC
-	TRBJ1-2	-	12	TRBV29-1	CSAVGGGYGYTF	TGCAGCGCCGTCGGGGGGGGCTATGGCTACACCTTC
few	TRBJ2-3	-	14	TRBV5-4	CASSEVQGTDTQYF	TGTGCCAGCAGCGAGGTCCAGGGGACAGATACGCAGTATTTT